The 27 T cell receptor beta chains presented below share a single source sample, sequenced in a study of technical replicates of blood from a few donors. This table comes from immunoSEQ multiplex PCR, and its TCRdb copy is limited to in-frame clones, with some not included. The sample has tens of thousands of clones, 85% to 95% seen once. Sequencing input: T cells isolated from PBMCs. The receptors come from a human donor in good health.

On this clone itself: This specimen includes other DNA sequences encoding the same CDR3. V and J are TRBV5-1 and TRBJ2-7, with a tentative D call TRBD2 (5 bases). V lost 0 bases, J lost 0 bases, and 10 bases lay in between. This CDR3 contains 15 residues. CDR1 is SGHRS and CDR2 is YFSETQ in the germline V gene. The CDR3 is CASSLVGGGSYEQYF. CDR3 nucleotides: TGCGCCAGCAGCTTGGTCGGCGGAGGCTCCTACGAGCAGTACTTC.

The CDR3 is CASSLREGGPSPLHF. CDR3 nucleotides: TGTGCCAGCAGCTTACGGGAGGGGGGACCCTCACCCCTCCACTTT. V gene TRBV7-9 combines with J gene TRBJ1-6, with D tentatively TRBD1 (6 bases). CDR3 size: 15 residues. Germline V gene lookup returns CDR1 SEHNR and CDR2 FQNEAQ (reference sequence). Trimming stripped 2 bases from V and 10 bases from J, with 15 bases between.

The V call is TRBV5-1, the J call TRBJ2-2; tentatively, D is TRBD1 (5 bases). This CDR3 has 15 residues. With 1 base removed from V and 7 bases from J, the gap between germline ends came to 14 bases. In germline, CDR1 is SGHRS, CDR2 YFSETQ. CDR3 in amino acids: CASSLYQGGSGELFF. The CDR3 nucleotides read TGCGCCAGCAGCTTGTACCAGGGTGGTAGCGGGGAGCTGTTTTTT.

The rearrangement joins TRBV11-2 to TRBJ2-2, with 8 bases aligning to TRBD2. The V gene's germline CDR1 is SGHAT and CDR2 FQNNGV. CDR3 length equals 18 residues. Trimming removed 5 bases from V and 0 bases from J; junction bases left unmatched: 11. DNA for the CDR3: TGTGCCAGCAGCCCCATCACGGGGGGGGATACGAACACCGGGGAGCTGTTTTTT. It specifies CASSPITGGDTNTGELFF.

V gene TRBV28 combines with J gene TRBJ2-7; a weak D match, TRBD1 (6 bases). Germline CDR1 is MDHEN and CDR2 is SYDVKM. The V gene lost 5 bases and the J gene lost 2 bases, with 16 bases spanning the gap. This CDR3 spans 15 amino acids. The chain's CDR3 is CASSPQGLRAYEQYF. CDR3 sequence (DNA): TGTGCCAGCAGTCCTCAGGGGTTAAGAGCCTACGAGCAGTACTTC.

V is TRBV5-8 and J is TRBJ1-4; no clear D gene. Per germline, CDR1 SGHTS and CDR2 YDEGEE. The CDR3 length is 14 residues. V lost 0 bases, J lost 6 bases, and 9 bases lay in between. Here the CDR3 DNA reads TGTGCCAGCAGCTTGGGGGCGTGGGATGAAAAACTGTTTTTT. Its translation is CASSLGAWDEKLFF.

V gene TRBV27 combines with J gene TRBJ2-7; 7 positions agree with TRBD1. Trimming cost V 5 bases and J 5 bases; bases outside gene matches: 6. The germline V gene has CDR1 MNHEY and CDR2 SMNVEV (reference sequence). CDR3 length: 13 amino acids. CDR3 amino acids: CASSLPTGDEQYF. CDR3 DNA sequence: TGTGCCAGCAGTCTACCTACAGGGGACGAGCAGTACTTC.

This chain connects TRBV7-9 to TRBJ2-3, with D tentatively TRBD1 (6 bases). This CDR3 is built from 12 residues. Germline lookup yields CDR1 SEHNR and CDR2 FQNEAQ (reference sequence). V was pared by 1 base and J by 11 bases, with 10 bases between. CDR3 in amino acids: CASSLGGPMQYF. CDR3 sequence (DNA): TGTGCCAGCAGCTTAGGGGGGCCGATGCAGTATTTT.

The V and J genes are TRBV30 and TRBJ1-5; TRBD1 is a possible D gene (5 bases). The V end lost 3 bases, the J end lost 7 bases, and 16 bases lay between the germline ends. Per germline, CDR1 GTSNPN and CDR2 SVGIG (reference sequence). The CDR3 is made up of 14 amino acids. CDR3 nucleotides: TGTGCCTGGAGCCTTTCAGGGTTTTGGCAGCCCCAGCATTTT. Translated, it gives CAWSLSGFWQPQHF.

This chain uses TRBV27 with TRBJ2-7, with 7 nucleotides matching TRBD1. The CDR3 contains 15 residues. Germline CDR1 and CDR2: MNHEY and SMNVEV (reference sequence). Trimming at V came to 3 bases and at J to 2 bases, leaving 7 bases not matched to a gene. CDR3 sequence (DNA): TGTGCCAGCAGTTTTCTCCGGGACAGTCCCTACGAGCAGTACTTC. This sequence encodes CASSFLRDSPYEQYF.

The chain links TRBV6-1 to TRBJ2-7, with TRBD1 matching over 8 bases. The CDR3 consists of 14 residues. V shed 11 bases and J 3 bases; nucleotides not matched to a gene: 12. Germline V CDR1 and CDR2: MNHNS, SASEGT. The CDR3 sequence is CAGKRTGTNYEQYF. CDR3 coding DNA: TGTGCCGGCAAAAGGACAGGGACGAACTACGAGCAGTACTTC.

The chain couples TRBV6-5 to TRBJ1-3; D is possibly TRBD1 (5 bases). Germline loops: CDR1 MNHEY, CDR2 SVGAGI. This CDR3 has 14 residues. Trimming shortened V by 6 bases and J by 0 bases, and 9 bases separated the two germline ends. The CDR3 DNA reads TGTGCCAGCAGGGGACTGCACTCTGGAAACACCATATATTTT. This translates into CASRGLHSGNTIYF.

This clone was picked up one time. The gene calls are TRBV6-5 and TRBJ2-7, with TRBD2 matching 7 bases. The CDR3 has 15 amino acids. CDR1 and CDR2 (germline): MNHEY, SVGAGI. After removal of 5 bases from V and 4 bases from J, the junction contained 11 bases not matched to a gene. The CDR3 loop reads CASSLLGRGGYEQYF. CDR3 nucleotides: TGTGCCAGCAGTCTCCTGGGAAGGGGAGGGTACGAGCAGTACTTC.

This chain uses TRBV11-2 with TRBJ2-7, with TRBD1 identical over 8 bases. V gave up 2 bases and J gave up 3 bases; unmatched junction bases: 15. The CDR3 runs 18 residues. Germline CDR1 SGHAT, CDR2 FQNNGV. The CDR3 DNA reads as TGTGCCAGCAGCTTAATTTCAGGGGGCACGGCGGGCTTCTACGAGCAGTACTTC. This codes for CASSLISGGTAGFYEQYF.

This chain joins TRBV5-1 and TRBJ1-6, with a possible D match to TRBD1 (6 bases). The CDR3 is made up of 16 amino acids. V lost 1 base and J lost 9, with 17 bases in between. Germline V lookup: CDR1 SGHRS, CDR2 YFSETQ. Here the CDR3 DNA reads TGCGCCAGCAGCTTGCGTACAGGGATAGGCCCTTCACCCCTCCACTTT. It specifies CASSLRTGIGPSPLHF. Looking up the rest from reference TRBV5-1 and TRBJ1-6 gives the full variable domain: KAGVTQTPRYLIKTRGQQVTLSCSPISGHRSVSWYQQTPGQGLQFLFEYFSETQRNKGNFPGRFSGRQFSNSRSEMNVSTLELGDSALYLCASSLRTGIGPSPLHFGNGTRLTVT.

The chain joins TRBV29-1 to TRBJ1-2; D ambiguous. Trimming left V 3 bases short and J 2 bases short, with 13 bases between. Germline CDR1 reads SQVTM; CDR2 reads ANQGSEA. This CDR3 contains 14 residues. CDR3 nucleotides: TGCAGCGTTGATCCGCCAAGCAAGAACTATGGCTACACCTTC. Residues: CSVDPPSKNYGYTF. Full variable domain (rest looked up from reference TRBV29-1 and TRBJ1-2): SAVISQKPSRDICQRGTSLTIQCQVDSQVTMMFWYRQQPGQSLTLIATANQGSEATYESGFVIDKFPISRPNLTFSTLTVSNMSPEDSSIYLCSVDPPSKNYGYTFGSGTRLTVV.

This chain uses TRBV15 with TRBJ2-7; a possible D gene is TRBD2 (5 bases). Trimming removed 0 bases from V and 0 bases from J, with 6 bases in between. CDR3 length: 14 amino acids. Germline V gene data show CDR1 as LNHNV and CDR2 as YYDKDF (reference sequence). DNA for the CDR3: TGTGCCACCAGCAGAGAGACTACCTCCTACGAGCAGTACTTC. Translation: CATSRETTSYEQYF.

This chain uses TRBV19 with TRBJ1-1; perhaps TRBD1 as D (6 bases). Germline loops: CDR1 LNHDA, CDR2 SQIVND (reference sequence). CDR3 length equals 17 residues. V was cut by 4 bases and J by 5 bases, with 23 bases left in between. Here the CDR3 reads CASSSSLSTGKVTEAFF. CDR3 in DNA: TGTGCCAGTAGTAGTTCGCTCTCTACAGGGAAGGTGACTGAAGCTTTCTTT.

The chain has TRBV19 and TRBJ2-7, with 9 bases identical to TRBD1. V was pared by 1 base and J by 2 bases, with 3 bases of the junction left unmatched. Per the germline V gene, CDR1 is LNHDA and CDR2 is SQIVND (reference sequence). The CDR3 is made up of 15 amino acids. CDR3 nucleotides: TGTGCCAGTAGTATAGGGACAGGGGCGACCTACGAGCAGTACTTC. It specifies CASSIGTGATYEQYF.

CDR3 protein: CASSQDKGTSGSLVYTGELFF. CDR3 nucleotides: TGTGCCAGCAGCCAAGATAAGGGGACTAGCGGGAGCCTGGTGTACACCGGGGAGCTGTTTTTT. The chain carries TRBV4-2 and TRBJ2-2, with 14 bases aligning to TRBD2. V shed 0 bases and J 3 bases; nucleotides not matched to a gene: 12. The CDR3 contains 21 residues. Looked up from germline, CDR1 is LGHNA and CDR2 is YNFKEQ.

V and J are TRBV28 and TRBJ1-5, with unresolved D. The germline V and J ends were trimmed by 1 base and 4 bases, with 14 bases remaining between them. The CDR3 spans 16 residues. From germline, CDR1 is MDHEN and CDR2 SYDVKM. The CDR3, as DNA: TGTGCCAGCAGTTTATATAATATACATCTTAATCAGCCCCAGCATTTT. It codes for CASSLYNIHLNQPQHF.

CDR3 sequence (DNA): TGTGCCAGCAGTCCGCAGGGACTCTCCTACAATGAGCAGTTCTTC. Its protein product is CASSPQGLSYNEQFF. The genes are TRBV28 and TRBJ2-1; TRBD2 might be the D (6 bases). The germline CDR1 and CDR2 sequences are MDHEN and SYDVKM. Trimming removed 5 bases from V and 0 bases from J, with 11 bases in between. The CDR3 runs 15 residues.

The chain is built from TRBV30 and TRBJ1-6; no definite D call. Germline CDR1 reads GTSNPN; CDR2 reads SVGIG (reference sequence). The CDR3 has 13 residues. V was cut by 5 bases and J by 5 bases, with 10 bases left in between. The CDR3: CAWGPQNNSPLHF. The CDR3 DNA follows: TGTGCCTGGGGGCCACAGAATAATTCACCCCTCCACTTT.

CDR3 DNA: TGTGCCAGCGGGGAGGGGTACACTGAAGCTTTCTTT. Encoded protein: CASGEGYTEAFF. The chain has TRBV6-1 and TRBJ1-1; tentatively, D is TRBD1 (5 bases). CDR1 and CDR2 (germline): MNHNS, SASEGT. The CDR3 spans 12 residues. Trimming pared 8 bases from V and 3 bases from J, leaving 10 bases between.

The chain combines TRBV7-3 with TRBJ1-2; D is unresolved. V dropped 1 base and J dropped 2 bases, with 11 bases sitting between them. The length of the CDR3 is 15 residues. Germline assignment: CDR1 SGHTA and CDR2 FQGTGA. The CDR3 bases are TGTGCCAGCAGCTTAAGAGGAGACCGAAACTATGGCTACACCTTC. This codes for CASSLRGDRNYGYTF.

CDR3 DNA sequence: TGTGCCAGCAGCTTAGATGGCGTGCTGGACAGGGGGCAAGAGACCCAGTACTTC. Protein sequence: CASSLDGVLDRGQETQYF. The rearrangement joins TRBV13 to TRBJ2-5; 10 bases are a match to TRBD1. This CDR3 is 18 amino acids long. Germline values: CDR1 PRHDT, CDR2 FYEKMQ (reference sequence). Losses at the gene ends were 1 base for V and 2 bases for J; bases not matched to a gene: 10.

The V gene is TRBV11-2, the J gene TRBJ2-7; D is possibly TRBD2 (6 bases). From germline, CDR1 is SGHAT and CDR2 FQNNGV. V lost 5 bases and J 4 bases, leaving 12 bases between the germline ends. The CDR3 extends over 13 amino acids. The CDR3 loop reads CASSAAGSYEQYF. DNA for the CDR3: TGTGCCAGCAGCGCAGCGGGCAGTTACGAGCAGTACTTC.